This TCR beta chain appears in the sequencing data of a study of cytomegalovirus exposure and HLA in healthy donors. Whole-study findings and limits: For most TCR beta V segments, an earlier analysis put the productive rate at about 87% or about 30% of the time. Later on, a genetic analysis was performed. It linked a missense variant in DCLRE1C with V- and J-gene trimming of TCR beta. An analysis was carried out later, and it reportedly showed fewer N-insertions in an Asian-associated ancestry cluster than the 666-donor mean.

Researchers ran the PCR with 60 Vbeta and 13 Jbeta primers. This table comes from immunoSEQ multiplex PCR, and its TCRdb copy is limited to in-frame clones, with some not included. Of tens of thousands of clones detected, 60% to 65% appear once; the ten largest clones hold around 2.5%. This clone was counted once. Its antigen is not identified. The receptor was isolated from a human donor in good health. The specimen sequenced was PBMCs.

The CDR3 reads CASSLDRSSHQETQYF. As DNA, the CDR3 is TGTGCCAGCAGCTTAGATCGGAGCAGCCACCAAGAGACCCAGTACTTC. V and J are TRBV7-9 and TRBJ2-5; D gene ambiguous. This CDR3 contains 16 residues. Trimming took off 1 base at V and 0 bases at J, with 12 bases between the two ends. In germline, CDR1 is SEHNR, CDR2 FQNEAQ (reference sequence).